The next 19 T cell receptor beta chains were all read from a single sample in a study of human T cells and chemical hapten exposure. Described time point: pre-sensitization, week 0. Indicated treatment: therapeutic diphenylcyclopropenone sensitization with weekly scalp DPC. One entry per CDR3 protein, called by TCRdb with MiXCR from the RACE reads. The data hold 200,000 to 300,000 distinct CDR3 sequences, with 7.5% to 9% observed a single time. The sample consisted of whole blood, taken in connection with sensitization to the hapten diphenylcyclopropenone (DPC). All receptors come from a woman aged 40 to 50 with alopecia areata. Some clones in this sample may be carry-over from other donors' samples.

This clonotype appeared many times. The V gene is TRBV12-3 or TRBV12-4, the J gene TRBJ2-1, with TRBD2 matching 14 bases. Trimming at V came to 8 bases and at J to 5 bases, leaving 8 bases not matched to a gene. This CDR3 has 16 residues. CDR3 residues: CASGLGTSGSNNEQFF. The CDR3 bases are TGTGCCAGCGGGCTCGGGACTAGCGGGAGTAACAATGAGCAGTTCTTC.

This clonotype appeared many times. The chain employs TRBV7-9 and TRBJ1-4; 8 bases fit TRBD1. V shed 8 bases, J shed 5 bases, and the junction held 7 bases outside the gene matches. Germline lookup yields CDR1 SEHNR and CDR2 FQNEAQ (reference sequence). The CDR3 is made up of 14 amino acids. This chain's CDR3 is CASSTWTGNEKLFF. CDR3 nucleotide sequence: TGTGCCAGCTCCACATGGACAGGGAATGAAAAACTGTTTTTT.

The CDR3 spells CAIRAGEGTGELFF. The CDR3 nucleotides are TGTGCCATCAGAGCGGGAGAGGGCACCGGGGAGCTGTTTTTT. V and J are TRBV10-3 and TRBJ2-2, with 8 bases lining up with TRBD2. Trimming removed 6 bases from V and 4 bases from J; junction bases left unmatched: 4. CDR3 length: 14 residues. Germline V gene data show CDR1 as ENHRY and CDR2 as SYGVKD.

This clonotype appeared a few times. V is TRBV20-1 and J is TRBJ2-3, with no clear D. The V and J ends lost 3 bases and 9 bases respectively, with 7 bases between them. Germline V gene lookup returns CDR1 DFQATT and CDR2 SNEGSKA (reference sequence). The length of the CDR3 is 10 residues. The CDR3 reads CSASGSTQYF. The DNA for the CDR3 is TGCAGTGCTAGCGGGTCGACGCAGTATTTT.

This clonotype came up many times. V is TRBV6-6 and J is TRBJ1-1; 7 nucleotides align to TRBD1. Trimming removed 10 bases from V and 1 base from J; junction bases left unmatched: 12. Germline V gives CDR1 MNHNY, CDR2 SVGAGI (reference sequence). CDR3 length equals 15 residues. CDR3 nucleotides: TGTGCCACCTCCCCGGTCCGACAGGGGAACACTGAAGCTTTCTTT. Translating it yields CATSPVRQGNTEAFF.

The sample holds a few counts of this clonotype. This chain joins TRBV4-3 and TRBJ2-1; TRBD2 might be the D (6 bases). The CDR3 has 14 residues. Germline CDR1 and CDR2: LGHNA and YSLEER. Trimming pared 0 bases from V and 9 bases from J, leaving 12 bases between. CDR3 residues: CASSQDMASAEQFF. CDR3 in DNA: TGCGCCAGCAGCCAAGATATGGCTAGCGCTGAGCAGTTCTTC.

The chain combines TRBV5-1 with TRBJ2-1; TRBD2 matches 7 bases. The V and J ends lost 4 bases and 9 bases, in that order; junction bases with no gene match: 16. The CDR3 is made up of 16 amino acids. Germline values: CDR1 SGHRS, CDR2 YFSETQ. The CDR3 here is CASSRRAGSQGLEQFF. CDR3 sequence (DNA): TGCGCCAGCAGCCGACGAGCGGGATCCCAGGGACTTGAGCAGTTCTTC.

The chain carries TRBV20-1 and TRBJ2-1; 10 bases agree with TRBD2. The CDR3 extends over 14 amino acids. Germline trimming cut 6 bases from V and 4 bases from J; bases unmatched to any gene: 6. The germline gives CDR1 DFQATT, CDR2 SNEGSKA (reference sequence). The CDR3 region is CSASRTSGYNEQFF. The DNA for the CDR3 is TGCAGTGCCTCGAGGACTAGCGGTTACAATGAGCAGTTCTTC.

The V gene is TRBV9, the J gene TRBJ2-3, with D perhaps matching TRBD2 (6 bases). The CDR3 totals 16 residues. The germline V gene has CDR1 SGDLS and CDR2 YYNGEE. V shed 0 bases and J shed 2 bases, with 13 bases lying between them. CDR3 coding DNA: TGTGCCAGCAGCGTAGGGGTTAGCGGCCTCACAGATACGCAGTATTTT. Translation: CASSVGVSGLTDTQYF.

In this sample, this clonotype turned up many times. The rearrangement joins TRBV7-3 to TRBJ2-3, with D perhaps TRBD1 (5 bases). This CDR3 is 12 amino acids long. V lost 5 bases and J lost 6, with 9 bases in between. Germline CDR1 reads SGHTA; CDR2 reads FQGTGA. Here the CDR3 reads CASSPPGDTQYF. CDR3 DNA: TGTGCCAGCAGCCCACCAGGGGATACGCAGTATTTT.

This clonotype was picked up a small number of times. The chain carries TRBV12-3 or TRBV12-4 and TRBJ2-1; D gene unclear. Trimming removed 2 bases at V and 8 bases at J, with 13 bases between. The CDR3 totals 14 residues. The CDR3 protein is CASSLRASRDEQFF. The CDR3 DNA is TGTGCCAGCAGTTTACGGGCTAGTCGGGATGAGCAGTTCTTC.

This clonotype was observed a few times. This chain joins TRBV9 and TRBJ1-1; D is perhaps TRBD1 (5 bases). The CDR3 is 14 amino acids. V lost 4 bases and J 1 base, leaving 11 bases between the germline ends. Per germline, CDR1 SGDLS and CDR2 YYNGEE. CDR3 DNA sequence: TGTGCCAGCAGCAGGGACGCCGGGAACACTGAAGCTTTCTTT. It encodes CASSRDAGNTEAFF.

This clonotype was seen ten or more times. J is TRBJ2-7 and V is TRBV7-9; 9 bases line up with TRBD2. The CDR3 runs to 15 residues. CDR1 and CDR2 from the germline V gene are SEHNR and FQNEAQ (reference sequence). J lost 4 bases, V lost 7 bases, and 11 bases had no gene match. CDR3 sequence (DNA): TGTGCCAGCATCCCTTTAGCGGGAGCCGGATACGAGCAGTACTTC. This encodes CASIPLAGAGYEQYF.

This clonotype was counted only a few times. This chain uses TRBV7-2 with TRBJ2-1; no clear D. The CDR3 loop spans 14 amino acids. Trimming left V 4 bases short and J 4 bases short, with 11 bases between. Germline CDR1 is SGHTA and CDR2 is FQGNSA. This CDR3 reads CASSSQVAYNEQFF. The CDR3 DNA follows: TGTGCCAGCAGCTCGCAGGTTGCTTACAATGAGCAGTTCTTC.

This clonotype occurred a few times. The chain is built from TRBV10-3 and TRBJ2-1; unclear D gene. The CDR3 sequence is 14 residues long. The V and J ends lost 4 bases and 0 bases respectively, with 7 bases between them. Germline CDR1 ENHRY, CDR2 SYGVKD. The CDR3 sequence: CAISADPSYNEQFF. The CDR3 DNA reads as TGTGCCATCAGTGCCGACCCCTCCTACAATGAGCAGTTCTTC.

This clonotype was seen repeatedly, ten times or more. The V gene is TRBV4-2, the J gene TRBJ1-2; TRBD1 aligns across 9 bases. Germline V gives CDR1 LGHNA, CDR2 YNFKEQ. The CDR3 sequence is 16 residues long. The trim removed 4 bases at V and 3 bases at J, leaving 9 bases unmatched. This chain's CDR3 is CASSLFRDRVDYGYTF. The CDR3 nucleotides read TGTGCCAGCAGCCTATTCCGGGACAGGGTCGACTATGGCTACACCTTC.

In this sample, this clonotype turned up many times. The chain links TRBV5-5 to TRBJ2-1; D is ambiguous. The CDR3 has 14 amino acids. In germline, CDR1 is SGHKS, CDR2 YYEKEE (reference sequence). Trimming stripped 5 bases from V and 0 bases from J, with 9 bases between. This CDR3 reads CASRAPSSYNEQFF. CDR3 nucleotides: TGTGCCAGCAGGGCTCCGAGCTCCTACAATGAGCAGTTCTTC.

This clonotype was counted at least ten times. The CDR3, as DNA: TGCAGCGCCGGGACCCAGTACGAGCAGTACTTC. Translation gives CSAGTQYEQYF. The chain has TRBV29-1 and TRBJ2-7; D tentatively fits TRBD1 or TRBD2 (5 bases each). The CDR3 loop spans 11 amino acids. The germline CDR1 and CDR2 sequences are SQVTM and ANQGSEA. The V and J ends lost 7 bases and 4 bases respectively, with 11 bases between them.

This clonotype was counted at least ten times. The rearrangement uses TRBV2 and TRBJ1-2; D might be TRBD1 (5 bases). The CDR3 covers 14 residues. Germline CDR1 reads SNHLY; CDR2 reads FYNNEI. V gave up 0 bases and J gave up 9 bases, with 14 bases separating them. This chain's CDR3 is CASSEAGQGMSYTF. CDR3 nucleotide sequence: TGTGCCAGCAGTGAAGCGGGGCAGGGCATGAGCTACACCTTC. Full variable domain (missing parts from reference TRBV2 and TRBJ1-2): EPEVTQTPSHQVTQMGQEVILRCVPISNHLYFYWYRQILGQKVEFLVSFYNNEISEKSEIFDDQFSVERPDGSNFTLKIRSTKLEDSAMYFCASSEAGQGMSYTFGSGTRLTVV.